A selection of T cell receptor beta chains follows, all from one sample in a study of blood T cell repertoires in COVID-19. Sequencing used immunoSEQ multiplex PCR; TCRdb keeps in-frame clones, though not all of them. Here the sample spans approximately 270,000 clones, 80% to 90% being singletons. The sequencing input was PBMCs or T cells enriched from blood (not recorded which). These receptors came from a woman aged 45-65 years who had recovered from COVID-19. CDR3s include the opening cysteine and the closing phenylalanine or tryptophan. Each record gives: clone size, J gene, V gene, D gene, CDR3 protein, CDR3 DNA. A D gene is named only where the DNA matches it firmly. Clone size is stated in some rows and not others, as once, few, many or a class when expanded.

NA,TRBJ2-5,TRBV18,TRBD1,CASSPRQGWETQYF,TGTGCCAGCTCACCCAGACAGGGTTGGGAGACCCAGTACTTC
NA,TRBJ1-5,TRBV5-8,NA,CASSSGFNQPQHF,TGTGCCAGCAGCTCGGGGTTCAATCAGCCCCAGCATTTT
NA,TRBJ1-4,TRBV2,TRBD1,CASAGQGNEKLFF,TGTGCCAGCGCGGGACAGGGAAATGAAAAACTGTTTTTT
NA,TRBJ2-5,TRBV27,TRBD2,CASRLSRGTGTKETQYF,TGTGCCAGCAGGCTTAGCCGCGGTACCGGGACTAAAGAGACCCAGTACTTC
once,TRBJ2-7,TRBV7-2,NA,CASSPAPDFHSYEQYF,TGTGCCAGCAGCCCAGCCCCCGACTTTCACTCCTACGAGCAGTACTTC
NA,TRBJ1-4,TRBV18,TRBD1,CASSPDRGRANEKLFF,TGTGCCAGCTCACCCGACAGGGGAAGGGCTAATGAAAAACTGTTTTTT
NA,TRBJ1-5,TRBV11-2,NA,CASSSGGGQPQHF,TGTGCCAGCAGTAGCGGGGGCGGACAGCCCCAGCATTTT
few,TRBJ1-6,TRBV7-2,NA,CASSKGGDTYNSPLHF,TGTGCCAGCAGCAAGGGGGGGGACACCTATAATTCACCCCTCCACTTT
NA,TRBJ1-5,TRBV10-3,NA,CAISNEDRFSNQPQHF,TGTGCCATCAGTAACGAGGACAGATTTAGCAATCAGCCCCAGCATTTT
NA,TRBJ2-1,TRBV5-1,NA,CASSLALAFDYNEQFF,TGCGCCAGCAGCTTGGCCTTGGCCTTCGATTACAATGAGCAGTTCTTC
NA,TRBJ1-6,TRBV9,TRBD1,CASSVETGMGSPLHF,TGTGCCAGCAGCGTAGAGACAGGGATGGGATCACCCCTCCACTTT
few,TRBJ1-1,TRBV7-2,TRBD1,CASSPWTGAVGEAFF,TGTGCCAGCAGCCCATGGACAGGGGCAGTGGGTGAAGCTTTCTTT
NA,TRBJ2-1,TRBV5-1,TRBD2,CASSLRTRVNNEQFF,TGCGCCAGCAGCTTGAGGACTAGAGTAAACAATGAGCAGTTCTTC
NA,TRBJ2-7,TRBV4-2,NA,CASSQDLAETGEQYF,TGTGCCAGCAGCCAAGATCTCGCGGAGACGGGGGAGCAGTACTTC
NA,TRBJ2-7,TRBV3-1/TRBV3-2,NA,CASSQETRQPEQYF,TGTGCCAGCAGCCAAGAAACGCGACAGCCCGAGCAGTACTTC
NA,TRBJ2-5,TRBV29-1,NA,CSVEGALQETQYF,TGCAGCGTTGAAGGGGCACTCCAAGAGACCCAGTACTTC
NA,TRBJ2-1,TRBV7-2,TRBD2,CASSFISGRLRREQFF,TGTGCCAGCAGCTTTATTAGCGGGAGGCTGCGGCGTGAGCAGTTCTTC
NA,TRBJ2-7,TRBV2,NA,CASTLSMREGSYEQYF,TGTGCCAGCACCCTGAGCATGCGGGAAGGGTCCTACGAGCAGTACTTC
once,TRBJ1-2,TRBV6-1,NA,CASSENPVNYGYTF,TGTGCCAGCAGTGAAAACCCAGTTAACTATGGCTACACCTTC
NA,TRBJ2-5,TRBV7-2,NA,CASSRGGGGETQYF,TGTGCCAGCAGCCGTGGCGGGGGCGGGGAGACCCAGTACTTC
NA,TRBJ2-3,TRBV5-6,TRBD2,CASSLVGLAGRTDTQYF,TGTGCCAGCAGCTTGGTTGGACTAGCGGGAAGGACAGATACGCAGTATTTT
NA,TRBJ1-2,TRBV28,NA,CASSSYGQNYGYTF,TGTGCCAGCAGTTCCTATGGACAGAACTATGGCTACACCTTC
NA,TRBJ2-2,TRBV5-1,NA,CASSLGQVNTGELFF,TGCGCCAGCAGCTTGGGTCAGGTGAACACCGGGGAGCTGTTTTTT
NA,TRBJ2-3,TRBV10-3,TRBD2,CAISESMTSGSSTDTQYF,TGTGCCATCAGTGAGTCTATGACTAGCGGTAGCAGCACAGATACGCAGTATTTT
NA,TRBJ2-7,TRBV11-2,TRBD2,CASSLEGTSGTYEQYF,TGTGCCAGCAGCTTAGAGGGGACTAGCGGGACCTACGAGCAGTACTTC
NA,TRBJ1-2,TRBV28,NA,CASSPPGHLSYGYTF,TGTGCCAGCAGTCCCCCGGGACACTTGTCCTATGGCTACACCTTC
NA,TRBJ2-1,TRBV10-1,TRBD2,CASHRLAVYNEQFF,TGCGCCAGCCACCGACTAGCGGTGTACAATGAGCAGTTCTTC
many,TRBJ1-1,TRBV6-5,NA,CASSYNMNTEAFF,TGTGCCAGCAGTTACAACATGAACACTGAAGCTTTCTTT
NA,TRBJ2-7,TRBV29-1,NA,CSVETGQTYEQYF,TGCAGCGTTGAGACGGGACAAACCTACGAGCAGTACTTC
NA,TRBJ1-2,TRBV9,TRBD1,CASSHQSGGIYYGYTF,TGTGCCAGCAGCCACCAATCAGGGGGAATTTACTATGGCTACACCTTC
NA,TRBJ2-3,TRBV11-2,TRBD2,CASSRLAGGLDTQYF,TGTGCCAGCAGCCGACTAGCGGGAGGGCTGGATACGCAGTATTTT